A selection of T cell receptor beta chains follows, all from one sample in a study of human T cells and chemical hapten exposure. A single record per CDR3 protein comes from TCRdb applying MiXCR to the RACE reads. The data hold around 120,000 distinct CDR3 sequences, with about 13% observed a single time. Sequenced material: whole blood, taken in connection with sensitization to the hapten diphenylcyclopropenone (DPC). Receptor source: a woman under 30 with alopecia areata. Some clones in this sample may be carry-over from other donors' samples. CDR3s include the opening cysteine and the closing phenylalanine or tryptophan. The D gene is left open where the match is weak. Clone size is not always given. Where it is, it says once, few, many or a class for expanded clones.

d_gene: -
j_gene: TRBJ1-2
abundance: few
v_gene: TRBV6-5
CDR3aa: CASSYSTSGLIYGYTF
CDR3nt: TGTGCCAGCAGTTACTCGACGTCAGGCCTTATCTATGGCTACACCTTC

d_gene: -
j_gene: TRBJ2-3
abundance: few
v_gene: TRBV7-9
CDR3aa: CASSLPSGTDTQYF
CDR3nt: TGTGCCAGCAGCTTACCTAGCGGCACAGATACGCAGTATTTT

d_gene: TRBD1
j_gene: TRBJ2-1
abundance: -
v_gene: TRBV6-1
CDR3aa: CASLRDRGNNEQFF
CDR3nt: TGTGCCAGCTTGAGGGACAGGGGTAACAATGAGCAGTTCTTC

d_gene: -
j_gene: TRBJ2-2
abundance: -
v_gene: TRBV19
CDR3aa: CASGEQGHTGELFF
CDR3nt: TGTGCCAGTGGGGAACAGGGTCACACCGGGGAGCTGTTTTTT

d_gene: -
j_gene: TRBJ1-1
abundance: many
v_gene: TRBV7-9
CDR3aa: CASSLGQWNTEAFF
CDR3nt: TGTGCCAGCAGCTTAGGACAGTGGAACACTGAAGCTTTCTTT

d_gene: -
j_gene: TRBJ1-2
abundance: few
v_gene: TRBV21-1
CDR3aa: CASSNGHIPYGYTF
CDR3nt: TGTGCCAGCAGCAACGGACACATCCCCTATGGCTACACCTTC

d_gene: -
j_gene: TRBJ2-5
abundance: many
v_gene: TRBV20-1
CDR3aa: CSGAVARGETQYF
CDR3nt: TGCAGTGGGGCAGTAGCGAGGGGAGAGACCCAGTACTTC

d_gene: -
j_gene: TRBJ1-6
abundance: many
v_gene: TRBV30
CDR3aa: CAWSKRTSYNSPLHF
CDR3nt: TGTGCCTGGAGTAAACGGACATCTTATAATTCACCCCTCCACTTT

d_gene: -
j_gene: TRBJ2-1
abundance: -
v_gene: TRBV23-1
CDR3aa: CASSPNDSSSYNEQFF
CDR3nt: TGCGCCAGCAGTCCCAATGATTCTAGCTCCTACAATGAGCAGTTCTTC

d_gene: TRBD1
j_gene: TRBJ2-3
abundance: few
v_gene: TRBV6-6
CDR3aa: CASSYSRETGEDTQYF
CDR3nt: TGTGCCAGCAGTTACTCGAGAGAGACAGGGGAGGATACGCAGTATTTT

d_gene: -
j_gene: TRBJ2-5
abundance: -
v_gene: TRBV3-1
CDR3aa: CASSQEGGTQETQYF
CDR3nt: TGTGCCAGCAGCCAAGAGGGTGGGACCCAAGAGACCCAGTACTTC

d_gene: -
j_gene: TRBJ2-2
abundance: -
v_gene: TRBV9
CDR3aa: CASTNMLTGGELFF
CDR3nt: TGTGCCAGCACCAATATGCTAACCGGCGGGGAGCTGTTTTTT

d_gene: TRBD2
j_gene: TRBJ2-7
abundance: few
v_gene: TRBV6-2/TRBV6-3
CDR3aa: CASSKDSGGNLIYEQYF
CDR3nt: TGTGCCAGCAGTAAGGATAGCGGGGGTAACCTGATCTACGAGCAGTACTTC

d_gene: TRBD2
j_gene: TRBJ2-2
abundance: few
v_gene: TRBV9
CDR3aa: CASNNPGLASGELFF
CDR3nt: TGTGCCAGCAACAACCCAGGACTAGCTTCCGGGGAGCTGTTTTTT

d_gene: -
j_gene: TRBJ2-2
abundance: once
v_gene: TRBV9
CDR3aa: CASSVSLNTGELFF
CDR3nt: TGTGCCAGCAGCGTATCATTGAACACCGGGGAGCTGTTTTTT

d_gene: -
j_gene: TRBJ2-5
abundance: -
v_gene: TRBV7-9
CDR3aa: CASSWPPGGRVETQYF
CDR3nt: TGTGCCAGCAGCTGGCCCCCCGGGGGCAGGGTAGAGACCCAGTACTTC

d_gene: -
j_gene: TRBJ1-2
abundance: few
v_gene: TRBV12-3/TRBV12-4
CDR3aa: CASSLRAGSGYTF
CDR3nt: TGTGCCAGCAGTCTAAGGGCAGGGAGTGGCTACACCTTC

d_gene: TRBD2
j_gene: TRBJ2-3
abundance: few
v_gene: TRBV7-8
CDR3aa: CASSPLGRAGTDTQYF
CDR3nt: TGTGCCAGCAGCCCTCTCGGGAGGGCTGGCACAGATACGCAGTATTTT

d_gene: -
j_gene: TRBJ2-5
abundance: many
v_gene: TRBV6-6
CDR3aa: CASSYPGYRAPGGAQYF
CDR3nt: TGTGCCAGCAGTTACCCAGGTTACAGGGCCCCCGGTGGGGCCCAGTACTTC

d_gene: TRBD1
j_gene: TRBJ1-2
abundance: few
v_gene: TRBV6-5
CDR3aa: CASRKDRGFNYGYTF
CDR3nt: TGTGCCAGCAGAAAAGACAGGGGATTCAACTATGGCTACACCTTC

d_gene: -
j_gene: TRBJ1-4
abundance: few
v_gene: TRBV24-1
CDR3aa: CATSDLPQAANEKLFF
CDR3nt: TGTGCCACCAGTGACCTCCCGCAGGCGGCTAATGAAAAACTGTTTTTT

d_gene: TRBD1
j_gene: TRBJ1-2
abundance: -
v_gene: TRBV9
CDR3aa: CASSAETGLGYGYTF
CDR3nt: TGTGCCAGCAGCGCGGAGACAGGGCTCGGCTATGGCTACACCTTC